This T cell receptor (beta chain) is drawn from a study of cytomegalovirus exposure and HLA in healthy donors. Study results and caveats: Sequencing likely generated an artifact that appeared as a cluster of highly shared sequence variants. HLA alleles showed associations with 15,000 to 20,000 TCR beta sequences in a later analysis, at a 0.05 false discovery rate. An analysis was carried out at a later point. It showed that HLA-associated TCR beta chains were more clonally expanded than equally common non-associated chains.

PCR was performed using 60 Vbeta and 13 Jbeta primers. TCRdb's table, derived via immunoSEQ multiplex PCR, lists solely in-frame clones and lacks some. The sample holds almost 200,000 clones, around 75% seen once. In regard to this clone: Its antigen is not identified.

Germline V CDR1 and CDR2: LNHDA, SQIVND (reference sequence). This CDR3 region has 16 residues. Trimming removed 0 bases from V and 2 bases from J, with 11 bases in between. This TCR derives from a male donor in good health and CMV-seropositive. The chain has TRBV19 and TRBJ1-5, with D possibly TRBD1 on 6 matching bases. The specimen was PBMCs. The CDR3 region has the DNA TGTGCCAGTAGTATAGAGACGGGGGGCGGCAATCAGCCCCAGCATTTT. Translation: CASSIETGGGNQPQHF. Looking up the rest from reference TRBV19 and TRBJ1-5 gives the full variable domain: DGGITQSPKYLFRKEGQNVTLSCEQNLNHDAMYWYRQDPGQGLRLIYYSQIVNDFQKGDIAEGYSVSREKKESFPLTVTSAQKNPTAFYLCASSIETGGGNQPQHFGDGTRLSIL.